The next 17 T cell receptor beta chains were all read from a single sample in a study of post-analysis software for immune sequencing data. Findings and limits, study-wide: When patients were compared with controls, 4 or 5 TRBV segments were more frequent, TRBV5-6, TRBV5-1 and TRBV20-1 among them.

Each TCR beta cDNA library carried unique molecular identifiers. MiXCR, applied by TCRdb to the PCR reads, yields one record per CDR3 protein. The table has a few hundred thousand distinct CDR3 sequences, 30% to 40% seen once. Their cognate antigens are unknown. Specimen: blood. These receptors originate from a girl aged 2 to 10 with multiple sclerosis.

The chain is built from TRBV25-1 and TRBJ2-1; the D call may be TRBD1 or TRBD2 (5 bases each). CDR3 length: 15 amino acids. In germline, CDR1 is MGHDK, CDR2 SYGVNS. Trimming removed 6 bases from V and 5 bases from J, with 17 bases in between. CDR3: CASSRSRGVNNEQFF. DNA of the CDR3: TGTGCCAGCAGCCGGTCAAGAGGGGTTAACAATGAGCAGTTCTTC.

There are a few counts of this clonotype. The rearrangement joins TRBV27 to TRBJ2-3; either TRBD1 or TRBD2 may fit D (5 bases each). In germline, CDR1 is MNHEY, CDR2 SMNVEV (reference sequence). V lost 5 bases and J 4 bases, leaving 13 bases between the germline ends. The CDR3 runs to 14 residues. This chain's CDR3 is CASSPGRLPDTQYF. In nucleotides, the CDR3 is TGTGCCAGCAGTCCGGGACGCCTCCCAGATACGCAGTATTTT.

The rearrangement joins TRBV6-5 to TRBJ1-2, with D maybe TRBD1 (6 bases). This CDR3 has 15 amino acids. Trimming took 5 bases from V and 3 from J, leaving 16 bases between them. Germline CDR1 reads MNHEY; CDR2 reads SVGAGI. CDR3 in DNA: TGTGCCAGCAGTAGACAGGTTCCCGGTGACTATGGCTACACCTTC. Its translation: CASSRQVPGDYGYTF.

The chain couples TRBV10-3 to TRBJ2-5, with D possibly matching TRBD2 (5 bases). Per germline, CDR1 ENHRY and CDR2 SYGVKD. The CDR3 covers 12 residues. Trimming cost V 5 bases and J 11 bases, with 15 bases left between them. CDR3 nucleotides: TGTGCCATCAGTCCCATCAAGGGAGAACAGTACTTC. Its protein product is CAISPIKGEQYF.

The table lists this clonotype with a few counts. This CDR3 reads CASSEGAGAPDTQYF. The DNA of the CDR3 is TGCGCCAGCAGCGAAGGAGCGGGAGCACCAGATACGCAGTATTTT. This chain uses TRBV5-1 with TRBJ2-3; 8 bases agree with TRBD2. Trimming removed 4 bases from V and 4 bases from J; junction bases left unmatched: 8. This CDR3 spans 15 amino acids. CDR1 is SGHRS and CDR2 is YFSETQ in the germline V gene.

This clonotype has a count of ten or more. V gene TRBV12-3 or TRBV12-4 combines with J gene TRBJ2-5, with D perhaps assigned TRBD1 or TRBD2 (6 bases each). V was cut by 5 bases and J by 4 bases, with 14 bases left in between. CDR3 length: 14 amino acids. CDR3 bases: TGTGCCAGCAGTCCGGGGGCCACCGCAGAGACCCAGTACTTC. This encodes CASSPGATAETQYF.

The rearrangement joins TRBV12-5 to TRBJ2-5; D is ambiguous. The J call is doubtful: the DNA matches TRBJ2-7 better. Germline CDR1 reads LGHNT; CDR2 reads FRNRAP. The CDR3 extends over 12 amino acids. Here the CDR3 reads CASGLGPFEQYF. The DNA for the CDR3 is TGTGCTAGTGGTTTGGGCCCTTTCGAGCAGTACTTC.

This chain joins TRBV6-5 and TRBJ1-2, with D possibly being TRBD1 (6 bases). V gave up 0 bases and J gave up 11 bases, with 16 bases separating them. Germline V lookup: CDR1 MNHEY, CDR2 SVGAGI. The CDR3 runs 14 residues. The CDR3 coding sequence is TGTGCCAGCAGTTACTCGAACAGGGCCCCAGTTTACACCTTC. Protein sequence: CASSYSNRAPVYTF.

The chain links TRBV3-1 to TRBJ2-3; unclear D gene. The CDR3 is made up of 17 amino acids. V lost 1 base and J lost 1, with 15 bases in between. The germline V gene encodes CDR1 LGHDT and CDR2 YNNKEL (reference sequence). CDR3 residues: CASSQGISLLGTDTQYF. The CDR3 nucleotides are TGTGCCAGCAGCCAAGGAATTAGTTTGTTGGGCACAGATACGCAGTATTTT.

The V and J genes are TRBV20-1 and TRBJ2-1; 13 bases agree with TRBD2. The CDR3 has 15 residues. J lost 9 bases, V lost 2 bases, and 7 bases had no gene match. Germline lookup yields CDR1 DFQATT and CDR2 SNEGSKA (reference sequence). The CDR3 region is CSARRTSGRGGEQFF. CDR3 coding DNA: TGCAGTGCTAGACGGACTAGCGGGAGAGGTGGTGAGCAGTTCTTC.

This clonotype was seen only a few times. V is TRBV7-2 and J is TRBJ2-1; 7 nucleotides agree with TRBD1. V dropped 5 bases and J dropped 2; count of bases not matched to a gene: 9. The CDR3 sequence is 16 residues long. In germline, CDR1 is SGHTA, CDR2 FQGNSA. The CDR3 here is CASSTGAGLAYNEQFF. DNA of the CDR3: TGTGCCAGCAGCACAGGGGCAGGCTTAGCCTACAATGAGCAGTTCTTC.

This chain joins TRBV4-1 and TRBJ1-5; TRBD1 matches 7 bases. CDR3 size: 16 residues. The ends lost 3 bases at V and 4 bases at J; junction bases unmatched: 9. Germline V gene data show CDR1 as MGHRA and CDR2 as YSYEKL. In DNA form, the CDR3 reads TGCGCCAGCAGCCAGCTAACCGGGACAGTGAATCAGCCCCAGCATTTT. It codes for CASSQLTGTVNQPQHF.

V usage is TRBV12-5 and J usage is TRBJ2-1; no clear D gene. V lost 1 base and J 0 bases, leaving 4 bases between the germline ends. Germline V gives CDR1 LGHNT, CDR2 FRNRAP. The CDR3 consists of 14 residues. The CDR3 loop is CASGLEFSYNEQFF. In DNA form, the CDR3 reads TGTGCTAGTGGTTTGGAGTTCTCCTACAATGAGCAGTTCTTC.

The CDR3 region is CASSPRAGEGYGYTF. The CDR3 DNA reads as TGTGCCAGCAGCCCCCGGGCCGGAGAGGGCTATGGCTACACCTTC. J is TRBJ1-2 and V is TRBV7-3; D gene unclear. Germline V gives CDR1 SGHTA, CDR2 FQGTGA. V was pared by 5 bases and J by 4 bases, with 17 bases between. The CDR3 contains 15 residues.

The genes are TRBV7-2 and TRBJ1-2, with a tentative D call TRBD1 (5 bases). Trimming took off 2 bases at V and 7 bases at J, with 26 bases between the two ends. Germline lookup yields CDR1 SGHTA and CDR2 FQGNSA. The CDR3 totals 18 residues. CDR3 DNA sequence: TGTGCCAGCAGCTTATCACGAGGCGCAGGGACCTCTTTTGGTGGCTACACCTTC. This gives the protein CASSLSRGAGTSFGGYTF. The full variable domain, in which reference TRBV7-2 and TRBJ1-2 provide the parts outside the CDR3, is GAGVSQSPSNKVTEKGKDVELRCDPISGHTALYWYRQSLGQGLEFLIYFQGNSAPDKSGLPSDRFSAERTGGSVSTLTIQRTQQEDSAVYLCASSLSRGAGTSFGGYTFGSGTRLTVV.

The chain carries TRBV4-3 and TRBJ1-2, with D possibly matching TRBD1 (5 bases). CDR1 is LGHNA, CDR2 YSLEER, per germline. This CDR3 region has 15 residues. The V end lost 4 bases, the J end lost 5 bases, and 17 bases lay between the germline ends. The CDR3 DNA is TGCGCCAGCAGCCTAGGGGAGGGACTCACTTATGGCTACACCTTC. Its translation is CASSLGEGLTYGYTF.

The chain couples TRBV15 to TRBJ2-7; 8 nucleotides agree with TRBD1. This CDR3 has 15 amino acids. The germline V gene encodes CDR1 LNHNV and CDR2 YYDKDF (reference sequence). V dropped 1 base and J dropped 4; count of bases not matched to a gene: 6. DNA of the CDR3: TGTGCCACCAGCAGAGCGGGGCAGGGGGCATACGAGCAGTACTTC. Protein sequence: CATSRAGQGAYEQYF.